The 12 T cell receptor beta chains below come from one sample, sequenced in a study of shared clonotypes between healthy human individuals (dated by TCRdb to the early 2020s). The library was obtained by the immunoSEQ multiplex PCR assay. In TCRdb, the immuneACCESS table is reduced to in-frame sequences with V and J assigned. These tables do not hold every clone; where another copy was compared, an unresolved V gene accounts for under half, and the others remain unexplained. The sample has approximately 99,000 clones on record, around 68% of them singletons. In total, the top ten clones hold over 20% of the sample. The sequencing sample was made of memory CD8+ T cells sorted from blood. In the paper's terms, the cell subset or site label means: CD45RO+ cells pooled with CCR7-negative TemRA cells. The receptors come from a woman in her 30s in good health.

This clone has only a few counts. A read error may explain this, as a much larger clone is one base away. The identical CDR3 is also encoded by other nucleotide sequences in the sample. The V call is TRBV2, the J call TRBJ1-1, with D unresolved. CDR1 and CDR2 from the germline V gene are SNHLY and FYNNEI. Trimming cost V 4 bases and J 8 bases, with 5 bases left between them. The CDR3 spans 10 residues. This CDR3 is CASSVGEAFF. For the CDR3, the DNA is TGTGCCAGCAGTGTAGGCGAAGCTTTCTTT.

V gene TRBV7-9 combines with J gene TRBJ2-7; TRBD1 aligns across 7 bases. Germline assignment: CDR1 SEHNR and CDR2 FQNEAQ (reference sequence). V shed 2 bases, J shed 5 bases, and the junction held 6 bases outside the gene matches. This CDR3 contains 14 residues. The chain's CDR3 is CASSLTLGQDEQYF. The CDR3 nucleotides are TGTGCCAGCAGCTTAACCCTCGGACAGGACGAGCAGTACTTC.

J is TRBJ1-2 and V is TRBV2; D gene unclear. V lost 6 bases to trimming and J lost 3 bases, with 20 bases between them. Germline-derived CDR1 and CDR2 are SNHLY and FYNNEI. This CDR3 comprises 16 residues. The CDR3 spells CASSPRVKSDYYGYTF. The CDR3 bases are TGTGCCAGCAGCCCCCGTGTAAAGTCAGACTACTATGGCTACACCTTC.

The CDR3 spells CASSNGLSGNTIYF. As DNA, the CDR3 is TGTGCCAGTAGTAACGGTCTCTCTGGAAACACCATATATTTT. J is TRBJ1-3 and V is TRBV19; no clear D. V lost 4 bases and J 0 bases, leaving 7 bases between the germline ends. CDR3 length: 14 amino acids. Per germline, CDR1 LNHDA and CDR2 SQIVND (reference sequence).

The gene calls are TRBV28 and TRBJ1-5, with D unclear. The V gene's germline CDR1 is MDHEN and CDR2 SYDVKM. The CDR3 totals 14 residues. The V gene lost 5 bases and the J gene lost 10 bases, with 18 bases spanning the gap. This CDR3 is CASSPMDRDLPQHF. The CDR3 DNA reads TGTGCCAGCAGTCCTATGGACCGGGATCTACCCCAGCATTTT.

V gene TRBV6-4 combines with J gene TRBJ2-1; 9 nucleotides line up with TRBD1. With 10 bases clipped from V and 5 bases from J, the junction kept 3 bases outside the gene matches. The CDR3 is made up of 12 amino acids. Germline V gene data show CDR1 as MRHNA and CDR2 as SNTAGT. This chain's CDR3 is CATGQGDNEQFF. CDR3 DNA sequence: TGTGCCACGGGACAGGGCGACAATGAGCAGTTCTTC.

This chain uses TRBV27 with TRBJ2-5, with D perhaps matching TRBD2 (6 bases). The CDR3 is made up of 19 amino acids. Germline CDR1 is MNHEY and CDR2 is SMNVEV (reference sequence). V was cut by 4 bases and J by 1 base, with 25 bases left in between. CDR3 sequence: CASSSNPGGEATLQETQYF. The CDR3, as DNA: TGTGCCAGCAGTTCGAACCCCGGAGGGGAGGCCACCCTCCAAGAGACCCAGTACTTC.

The rearrangement joins TRBV9 to TRBJ2-1; 7 nucleotides agree with TRBD2. V shed 6 bases and J 4 bases; nucleotides not matched to a gene: 7. The CDR3 contains 14 residues. Germline CDR1 and CDR2: SGDLS and YYNGEE. Written as DNA, the CDR3 is TGTGCCAGCATCGGTAGCGGGTGGTACAATGAGCAGTTCTTC. Residues: CASIGSGWYNEQFF.

The rearrangement links TRBV5-1 to TRBJ2-1, with D hard to call. The CDR3 totals 13 residues. Per the germline V gene, CDR1 is SGHRS and CDR2 is YFSETQ. Trimming shortened V by 2 bases and J by 4 bases, and 7 bases separated the two germline ends. The CDR3 bases are TGCGCCAGCAGCTTAGGGCCATACAATGAGCAGTTCTTC. It encodes CASSLGPYNEQFF.

The chain links TRBV9 to TRBJ2-2; maybe TRBD1 (6 bases). CDR1 and CDR2 (germline): SGDLS, YYNGEE. The CDR3 length is 15 residues. The ends were cut back, 0 bases at V and 4 bases at J, with 10 bases in the middle. The CDR3 nucleotides read TGTGCCAGCAGCGTAGTAACAGGGTCCACCGGGGAGCTGTTTTTT. Translation gives CASSVVTGSTGELFF.

The CDR3 coding sequence is TGTGCCAGCAGACCCCTAGCGGGAAATTCCTACAATGAGCAGTTCTTC. It translates to CASRPLAGNSYNEQFF. The chain has TRBV7-9 and TRBJ2-1; TRBD2 aligns across 9 bases. The CDR3 contains 16 residues. Germline V gene lookup returns CDR1 SEHNR and CDR2 FQNEAQ (reference sequence). V dropped 6 bases and J dropped 1; count of bases not matched to a gene: 7.

The rearrangement uses TRBV5-8 and TRBJ2-7; the match to TRBD2 covers 14 bases. Losses at the gene ends were 4 bases for V and 6 bases for J; bases not matched to a gene: 21. CDR3 length: 20 residues. Germline CDR1 SGHTS, CDR2 YDEGEE. The CDR3 bases are TGTGCCAGCAGCGTCATGTACCCCGGGACTAGCGGGAGATATCCCCTCGAGCAGTACTTC. Translating it yields CASSVMYPGTSGRYPLEQYF.